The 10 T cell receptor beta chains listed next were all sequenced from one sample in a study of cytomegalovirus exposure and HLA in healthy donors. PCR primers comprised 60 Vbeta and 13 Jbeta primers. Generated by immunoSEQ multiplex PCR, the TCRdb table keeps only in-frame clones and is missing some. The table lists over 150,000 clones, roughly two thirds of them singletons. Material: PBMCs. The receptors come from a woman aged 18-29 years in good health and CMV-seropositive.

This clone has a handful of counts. CDR3 nucleotides: TGTGCCAGCAGCTTCCGCAGCGGCGGCCCCACAGATACGCAGTATTTT. This encodes CASSFRSGGPTDTQYF. V gene TRBV13 combines with J gene TRBJ2-3; TRBD2 is a possible D gene (5 bases). V lost 3 bases and J 2 bases, leaving 15 bases between the germline ends. Germline V lookup: CDR1 PRHDT, CDR2 FYEKMQ (reference sequence). There are 16 residues in the CDR3.

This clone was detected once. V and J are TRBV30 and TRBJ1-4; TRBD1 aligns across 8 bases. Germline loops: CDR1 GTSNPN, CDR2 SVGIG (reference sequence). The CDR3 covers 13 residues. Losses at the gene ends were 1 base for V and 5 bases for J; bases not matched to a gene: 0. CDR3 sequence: CAWSGQGNEKLFF. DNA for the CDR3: TGTGCCTGGAGTGGACAGGGGAATGAAAAACTGTTTTTT.

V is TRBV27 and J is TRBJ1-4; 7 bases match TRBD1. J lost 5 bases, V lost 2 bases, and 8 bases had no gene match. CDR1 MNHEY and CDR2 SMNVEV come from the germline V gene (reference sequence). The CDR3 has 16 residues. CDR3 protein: CASSLRGRLANEKLFF. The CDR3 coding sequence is TGTGCCAGCAGTTTAAGGGGGCGCCTCGCAAATGAAAAACTGTTTTTT.

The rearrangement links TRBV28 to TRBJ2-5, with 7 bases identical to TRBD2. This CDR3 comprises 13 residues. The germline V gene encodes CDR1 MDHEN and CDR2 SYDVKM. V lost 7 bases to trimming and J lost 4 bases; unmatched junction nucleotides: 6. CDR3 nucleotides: TGTGCCAGCAAGAGGGAGGGTGGAGAGACCCAGTACTTC. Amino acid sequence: CASKREGGETQYF.

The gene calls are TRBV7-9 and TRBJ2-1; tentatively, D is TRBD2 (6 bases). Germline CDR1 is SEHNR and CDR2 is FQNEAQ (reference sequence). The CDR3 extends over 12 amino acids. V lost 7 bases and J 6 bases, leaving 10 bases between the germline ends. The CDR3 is CASNPGGNEQFF. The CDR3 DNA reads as TGTGCCAGCAACCCCGGGGGCAATGAGCAGTTCTTC.

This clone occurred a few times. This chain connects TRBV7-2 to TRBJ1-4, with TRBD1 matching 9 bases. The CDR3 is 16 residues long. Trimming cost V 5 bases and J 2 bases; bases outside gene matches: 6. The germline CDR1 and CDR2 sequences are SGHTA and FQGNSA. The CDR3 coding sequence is TGTGCCAGCAGCCAGGGACAGGGACATACTAATGAAAAACTGTTTTTT. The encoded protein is CASSQGQGHTNEKLFF. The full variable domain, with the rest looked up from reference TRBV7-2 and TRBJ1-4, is GAGVSQSPSNKVTEKGKDVELRCDPISGHTALYWYRQSLGQGLEFLIYFQGNSAPDKSGLPSDRFSAERTGGSVSTLTIQRTQQEDSAVYLCASSQGQGHTNEKLFFGSGTQLSVL.

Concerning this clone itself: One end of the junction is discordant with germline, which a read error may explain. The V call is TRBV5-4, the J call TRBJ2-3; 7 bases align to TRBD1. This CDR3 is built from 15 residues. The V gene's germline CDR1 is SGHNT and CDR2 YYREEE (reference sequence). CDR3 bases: TGCGCCAGCAGCTTGGCAGGGACAGCCCCAGATACGCAGTATTTT. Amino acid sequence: CASSLAGTAPDTQYF.

CDR3 residues: CASSPTGGFGGETQYF. The CDR3 DNA follows: TGTGCCAGCAGCCCGACAGGGGGTTTTGGTGGGGAGACCCAGTACTTC. The chain couples TRBV5-8 to TRBJ2-5; 9 bases line up with TRBD1. V lost 4 bases, J lost 5 bases, and 12 bases stayed unmatched. Germline V gene data show CDR1 as SGHTS and CDR2 as YDEGEE. The CDR3 has 16 residues.

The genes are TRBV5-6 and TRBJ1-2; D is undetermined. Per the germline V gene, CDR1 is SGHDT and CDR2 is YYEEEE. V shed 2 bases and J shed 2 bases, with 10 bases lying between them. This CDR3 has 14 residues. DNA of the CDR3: TGTGCCAGCAGCTTCCGCGGAGGGAACTATGGCTACACCTTC. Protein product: CASSFRGGNYGYTF.

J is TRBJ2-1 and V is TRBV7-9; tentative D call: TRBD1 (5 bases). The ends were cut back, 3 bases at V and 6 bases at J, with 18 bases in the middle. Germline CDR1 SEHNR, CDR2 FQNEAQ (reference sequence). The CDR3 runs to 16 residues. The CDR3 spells CASSFPSGNIGNEQFF. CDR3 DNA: TGTGCCAGCAGCTTCCCCTCAGGGAACATCGGCAATGAGCAGTTCTTC.